The 5 T cell receptor beta chains below all came from one sample that was sequenced in a study of T cell responses to AZD1222 COVID-19 vaccine. Repertoires were generated with immunoSEQ multiplex PCR, while TCRdb's copy carries only in-frame clones and drops some. The top ten hold 2.5% to 4% of the sample, which has 140,000 to 150,000 clones, about 90% seen once. The sequencing used peripheral blood, collected 28 days after the second AZD1222 dose. The receptors shown here come from an adult who received the AZD1222 COVID-19 vaccine.

V is TRBV27 and J is TRBJ1-5; the match to TRBD1 covers 9 bases. The CDR3 sequence is 14 residues long. Per the germline V gene, CDR1 is MNHEY and CDR2 is SMNVEV (reference sequence). After removal of 5 bases from V and 6 bases from J, the junction contained 5 bases not matched to a gene. CDR3 amino acids: CASSPTGGVQPQHF. The CDR3 nucleotides are TGTGCCAGCAGTCCAACAGGGGGCGTTCAGCCCCAGCATTTT.

J is TRBJ2-5 and V is TRBV14; D may be TRBD1 (6 bases). This CDR3 is 17 amino acids long. Trimming took off 7 bases at V and 2 bases at J, with 23 bases between the two ends. Looked up from germline, CDR1 is SGHDN and CDR2 is FVKESK. The CDR3 protein is CASTPGTTGMAQETQYF. As DNA, the CDR3 is TGTGCCAGCACTCCGGGGACAACAGGGATGGCACAAGAGACCCAGTACTTC.

This chain links TRBV12-3 or TRBV12-4 with TRBJ2-2, with D unresolved. The CDR3 has 12 residues. Between the trimmed V and J ends, which lost 4 bases and 6 bases, there was a span of 6 bases. This CDR3 is CASSSLSGELFF. The CDR3 nucleotides read TGTGCCAGCAGTTCCCTTTCCGGGGAGCTGTTTTTT.

The V call is TRBV5-1, the J call TRBJ2-1; 10 nucleotides align to TRBD2. The V segment lost 5 bases and the J segment 8 bases; nucleotides outside the gene matches: 10. This CDR3 has 15 amino acids. Germline V gene data show CDR1 as SGHRS and CDR2 as YFSETQ. The CDR3 nucleotides are TGCGCCAGCAGTGTGTCTAGCGGGAGTTTCGATGAGCAGTTCTTC. Encoded protein: CASSVSSGSFDEQFF.

The rearrangement joins TRBV27 to TRBJ1-2; D unresolved. V gave up 6 bases and J gave up 0 bases, with 11 bases separating them. The CDR3 sequence is 14 residues long. Looked up from germline, CDR1 is MNHEY and CDR2 is SMNVEV (reference sequence). CDR3 bases: TGTGCCAGCAGACCGGAGATAGCTAACTATGGCTACACCTTC. The encoded protein is CASRPEIANYGYTF.